This T cell receptor beta chain was captured in a study of OX40 agonist ivuxolimab in advanced cancers. Germline assignment: CDR1 KGHSH and CDR2 LQKENI. Trimming took off 0 bases at V and 5 bases at J, with 19 bases between the two ends. This CDR3 contains 17 residues. Some clones are missing from TCRdb's copy, which holds only in-frame ones; the method was immunoSEQ multiplex PCR. The table has under 85,000 clones, under 90% seen once. This chain uses TRBV18 with TRBJ1-2, with a tentative D call TRBD1 (5 bases). The sequenced sample was CD4+ or CD8+ T cells sorted from blood, obtained in a trial of the OX40 agonist ivuxolimab. This TCR was recovered from an adult with an advanced solid tumor such as melanoma, head and neck, liver or kidney cancer. CDR3 residues: CASSPPNMGTNPYGYTF. In nucleotides, the CDR3 is TGTGCCAGCTCACCACCGAATATGGGGACGAACCCTTATGGCTACACCTTC.